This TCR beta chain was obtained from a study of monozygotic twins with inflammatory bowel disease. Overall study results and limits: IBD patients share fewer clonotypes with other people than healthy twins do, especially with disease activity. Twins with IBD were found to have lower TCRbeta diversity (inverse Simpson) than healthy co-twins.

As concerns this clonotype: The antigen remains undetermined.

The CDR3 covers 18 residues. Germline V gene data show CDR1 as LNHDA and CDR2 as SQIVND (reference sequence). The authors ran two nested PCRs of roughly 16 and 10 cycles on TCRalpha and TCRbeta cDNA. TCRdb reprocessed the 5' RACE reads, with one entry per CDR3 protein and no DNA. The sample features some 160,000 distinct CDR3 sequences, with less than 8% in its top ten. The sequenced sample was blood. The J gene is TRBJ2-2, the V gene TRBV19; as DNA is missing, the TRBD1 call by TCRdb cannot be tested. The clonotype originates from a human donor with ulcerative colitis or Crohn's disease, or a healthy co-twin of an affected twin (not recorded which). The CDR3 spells CASSNRDRVRIGTGELFF.